These T cell receptor beta chains were read from a single sample in a study of blood T cell repertoires in COVID-19. Using immunoSEQ multiplex PCR, the repertoire was profiled, and TCRdb retains in-frame clones only, with some absent. The sample includes under 250,000 clones, about 81% of them seen just once. The material sequenced was peripheral blood. The receptors derive from a woman aged 65 to 85 with COVID-19, enrolled during active disease. CDR3s include the opening cysteine and the closing phenylalanine or tryptophan. Fields, in order: J gene, D gene, V gene, clone size, CDR3 DNA, CDR3 protein. The D gene is left open where the match is weak. Some rows have no size entry. The others give once, few or many, or a class for an expanded clone.

J: TRBJ1-2
D: -
V: TRBV28
size: -
DNA: TGTGCCAGCAGTTTATCAACCGGGTCCGGGATGGGTGGCTACACCTTC
CDR3: CASSLSTGSGMGGYTF

J: TRBJ2-7
D: -
V: TRBV4-2
size: -
DNA: TGTGCCAGCAGCCAAGACTCCCCCGGAGACGAGCAGTACTTC
CDR3: CASSQDSPGDEQYF

J: TRBJ2-1
D: TRBD1
V: TRBV9
size: -
DNA: TGTGCCAGCAGCGAAACGGGACAGTTCGACAATGAGCAGTTCTTC
CDR3: CASSETGQFDNEQFF

J: TRBJ1-1
D: -
V: TRBV19
size: -
DNA: TGTGCCAGTAGTATTGTAACTGGCTTT
CDR3: CASSIVTGF

J: TRBJ1-1
D: -
V: TRBV6-2/TRBV6-3
size: -
DNA: TGTGCCAGCAGTTCCACCGGGGGGGTATTGGCCACTGAAGCTTTCTTT
CDR3: CASSSTGGVLATEAFF

J: TRBJ2-1
D: -
V: TRBV12-3/TRBV12-4
size: -
DNA: TGTGCCAGCAGTTTTGGCAATTACAATGAGCAGTTCTTC
CDR3: CASSFGNYNEQFF

J: TRBJ2-1
D: TRBD2
V: TRBV24-1
size: once
DNA: TGTGCCACCAGTGATAGGGGTTCCAGCGGGAGAATTAATGAGCAGTTCTTC
CDR3: CATSDRGSSGRINEQFF

J: TRBJ2-2
D: TRBD2
V: TRBV6-5
size: -
DNA: TGTGCCAGCAGGACTAGCGATAAGGAGCTGTTTTTT
CDR3: CASRTSDKELFF

J: TRBJ1-3
D: -
V: TRBV3-1/TRBV3-2
size: few
DNA: TGTGCCAGCGCCCAGGGAAACACCATATATTTT
CDR3: CASAQGNTIYF

J: TRBJ1-1
D: -
V: TRBV11-3
size: -
DNA: TGTGCCAGCAGCCCATGGACAGAAATGAACACTGAAGCTTTCTTT
CDR3: CASSPWTEMNTEAFF

J: TRBJ2-5
D: -
V: TRBV19
size: -
DNA: TGTGCCAGTACTTCGACTAGTGGCCCTTTGGAGACCCAGTACTTC
CDR3: CASTSTSGPLETQYF

J: TRBJ2-1
D: TRBD2
V: TRBV6-6
size: few
DNA: TGTGCCAGCAGCGGCGGGAGCTCCTACAATGAGCAGTTCTTC
CDR3: CASSGGSSYNEQFF

J: TRBJ1-5
D: -
V: TRBV28
size: once
DNA: TGTGCCAGCAGCCCGGGGACGGAGGGAGGGGATAGCAATCAGCCCCAGCATTTT
CDR3: CASSPGTEGGDSNQPQHF

J: TRBJ1-2
D: -
V: TRBV28
size: -
DNA: TGTGCCAGCAGGGGCCCCTTAGAGGGCTACACCTTC
CDR3: CASRGPLEGYTF

J: TRBJ2-7
D: -
V: TRBV28
size: -
DNA: TGTGCCAGCAGTCTCGAGCCCTACGAGCAGTACTTC
CDR3: CASSLEPYEQYF

J: TRBJ1-2
D: TRBD1
V: TRBV28
size: -
DNA: TGTGCCAGCAGAACCTTAGGGACAGGGGGCATGCGGGAAGGCTACACCTTC
CDR3: CASRTLGTGGMREGYTF

J: TRBJ1-3
D: -
V: TRBV2
size: -
DNA: TGTGCCAGCAGCGACAGCCCGTTCTCTGGAAACACCATATATTTT
CDR3: CASSDSPFSGNTIYF